The 30 T cell receptor beta chains below come from one sample, sequenced in a study of T cell responses to AZD1222 COVID-19 vaccine. Generated by immunoSEQ multiplex PCR, the TCRdb table keeps only in-frame clones and is missing some. The table lists about 85,000 clones, around 85% of them singletons. Source: peripheral blood, taken on day 0 of AZD1222 vaccination. All receptors come from an adult in good health.

This clone occurred a few times. Other nucleotide sequences in the sample specify the same CDR3. V is TRBV14 and J is TRBJ1-3, with D possibly TRBD1 on 6 matching bases. CDR3 length equals 16 residues. Trimming took off 0 bases at V and 2 bases at J, with 11 bases between the two ends. Germline CDR1 reads SGHDN; CDR2 reads FVKESK. CDR3 in DNA: TGTGCCAGCAGCCAAGATAGGGGGAGAACTGGAAACACCATATATTTT. Protein product: CASSQDRGRTGNTIYF.

The chain carries TRBV28 and TRBJ1-6; 10 bases are a match to TRBD1. The CDR3 covers 15 residues. Germline CDR1 and CDR2: MDHEN and SYDVKM. V lost 8 bases and J lost 11; bases outside the gene matches: 12. The CDR3 bases are TGTGCCAGCCTCTCCGGGACAGGGGTGTGGGCACCCCTCCACTTT. Its protein is CASLSGTGVWAPLHF.

The CDR3, as DNA: TGTGCCAGCAGCTTAGGGGCACAGGGTAGAGCTTTCTTT. Protein sequence: CASSLGAQGRAFF. This rearrangement joins TRBV7-2 to TRBJ1-1; a possible D gene is TRBD1 (6 bases). V shed 1 base and J shed 10 bases, with 13 bases lying between them. The CDR3 runs to 13 residues. Germline CDR1 SGHTA, CDR2 FQGNSA.

The chain uses TRBV5-1 and TRBJ2-2; TRBD2 aligns across 13 bases. This CDR3 contains 16 residues. Germline V CDR1 and CDR2: SGHRS, YFSETQ. Trimming cost V 3 bases and J 7 bases; bases outside gene matches: 6. The CDR3, as DNA: TGCGCCAGCAGCTCGACTAGCGGGAGGAAGGTCGGGGAGCTGTTTTTT. Amino acid sequence: CASSSTSGRKVGELFF.

J is TRBJ1-2 and V is TRBV9; D remains unclear. Germline lookup yields CDR1 SGDLS and CDR2 YYNGEE. V was trimmed by 0 bases and J by 1 base, leaving 7 bases between them. The CDR3 has 14 amino acids. CDR3 sequence (DNA): TGTGCCAGCAGCGTAGAACCTCATAACTATGGCTACACCTTC. The encoded protein is CASSVEPHNYGYTF.

This clone was counted once. The chain combines TRBV18 with TRBJ1-2; 10 nucleotides line up with TRBD1. Trimming cost V 3 bases and J 2 bases; bases outside gene matches: 9. CDR1 and CDR2 from the germline V gene are KGHSH and LQKENI. This CDR3 spans 17 amino acids. The CDR3 protein is CASSPGVPGQGNYGYTF. The CDR3 DNA reads as TGTGCCAGCTCACCGGGGGTCCCGGGACAGGGGAACTATGGCTACACCTTC.

The gene calls are TRBV27 and TRBJ1-6; 7 positions agree with TRBD1. The germline gives CDR1 MNHEY, CDR2 SMNVEV (reference sequence). The V and J ends lost 5 bases and 9 bases, in that order; junction bases with no gene match: 4. This CDR3 comprises 13 residues. DNA of the CDR3: TGTGCCAGCAGTGACGACAGGGTTTCACCCCTCCACTTT. It specifies CASSDDRVSPLHF.

The rearrangement uses TRBV5-1 and TRBJ2-1; 7 bases agree with TRBD2. The CDR3 is 13 amino acids. Germline-derived CDR1 and CDR2 are SGHRS and YFSETQ. Trimming cost V 4 bases and J 6 bases; bases outside gene matches: 4. In nucleotides, the CDR3 is TGCGCCAGCAGCCCCGGACTAGTCAATGAGCAGTTCTTC. Its protein is CASSPGLVNEQFF.

The genes are TRBV19 and TRBJ1-1; TRBD1 might be the D (5 bases). Trimming took 3 bases from V and 4 from J, leaving 12 bases between them. The CDR3 is 14 residues long. Germline values: CDR1 LNHDA, CDR2 SQIVND (reference sequence). Here the CDR3 reads CASSMGQTGTEAFF. CDR3 DNA: TGTGCCAGTAGTATGGGGCAAACGGGCACTGAAGCTTTCTTT.

CDR3 sequence: CASSLGEMVEKLFF. The CDR3 DNA sequence: TGCGCCAGCAGCTTAGGAGAGATGGTAGAAAAACTGTTTTTT. The J gene is TRBJ1-4, the V gene TRBV5-1; D remains ambiguous. V was clipped by 2 bases and J by 8 bases, with 13 bases between them. From germline, CDR1 is SGHRS and CDR2 YFSETQ. The CDR3 totals 14 residues.

The rearrangement uses TRBV11-2 and TRBJ2-3; possibly TRBD1 for D (5 bases). V dropped 1 base and J dropped 0 bases, with 8 bases sitting between them. The CDR3 covers 15 residues. Germline-derived CDR1 and CDR2 are SGHAT and FQNNGV. The CDR3 loop is CASSLVGASTDTQYF. The CDR3 DNA reads TGTGCCAGCAGCTTAGTAGGGGCAAGCACAGATACGCAGTATTTT.

The V call is TRBV28, the J call TRBJ1-1; D not certain. The V and J ends lost 3 bases and 5 bases respectively, with 13 bases between them. Germline V gives CDR1 MDHEN, CDR2 SYDVKM. CDR3 length: 14 residues. The CDR3 sequence: CASSFAKVGTEAFF. CDR3 bases: TGTGCCAGCAGTTTTGCTAAGGTAGGGACTGAAGCTTTCTTT.

The chain couples TRBV18 to TRBJ1-1; D perhaps matches TRBD1 (5 bases). Germline assignment: CDR1 KGHSH and CDR2 LQKENI. V dropped 0 bases and J dropped 12 bases, with 14 bases sitting between them. This CDR3 is 13 amino acids long. For the CDR3, the DNA is TGTGCCAGCTCACCACCGAACAAGGGGAAAACTTTCTTT. Protein: CASSPPNKGKTFF.

The chain uses TRBV10-3 and TRBJ1-1, with D possibly matching TRBD1 (5 bases). The CDR3 is 15 amino acids. Per the germline V gene, CDR1 is ENHRY and CDR2 is SYGVKD. Trimming cost V 2 bases and J 6 bases, with 16 bases left between them. The CDR3 reads CAISETFQGGAEAFF. CDR3 nucleotide sequence: TGTGCCATCAGTGAGACGTTTCAGGGCGGAGCTGAAGCTTTCTTT.

The CDR3 nucleotides read TGTGCCAGTAGCCGACCGAGCTCTGGAAACACCATATATTTT. Its translation is CASSRPSSGNTIYF. The V call is TRBV19, the J call TRBJ1-3; D is uncertain. CDR1 LNHDA and CDR2 SQIVND come from the germline V gene (reference sequence). The length of the CDR3 is 14 residues. Between the trimmed V and J ends, which lost 6 bases and 0 bases, there was a span of 9 bases.

J is TRBJ2-3 and V is TRBV24-1, with unresolved D. V was trimmed by 6 bases and J by 6 bases, leaving 6 bases between them. Germline CDR1 KGHDR, CDR2 SFDVKD. The CDR3 length is 11 residues. The CDR3 here is CATSSSDTQYF. CDR3 DNA sequence: TGTGCCACCAGTAGTTCCGATACGCAGTATTTT.

The chain couples TRBV13 to TRBJ2-4, with D possibly matching TRBD2 (5 bases). This CDR3 comprises 16 residues. V was clipped by 5 bases and J by 3 bases, with 17 bases between them. CDR1 and CDR2 from the germline V gene are PRHDT and FYEKMQ (reference sequence). CDR3 in amino acids: CASSPVAEASKNIQYF. Written as DNA, the CDR3 is TGTGCCAGCAGCCCAGTGGCGGAGGCGAGCAAAAACATTCAGTACTTC.

This clone has a single count. The chain couples TRBV7-2 to TRBJ1-2; D is undetermined. Trimming took off 4 bases at V and 4 bases at J, with 13 bases between the two ends. Germline loops: CDR1 SGHTA, CDR2 FQGNSA. CDR3 length: 14 amino acids. CDR3 DNA: TGTGCCAGCAGCTCCCAGTTGGCCACCTATGGCTACACCTTC. It translates to CASSSQLATYGYTF. Using reference TRBV7-2 and TRBJ1-2 for the parts outside the CDR3, the full variable domain is GAGVSQSPSNKVTEKGKDVELRCDPISGHTALYWYRQSLGQGLEFLIYFQGNSAPDKSGLPSDRFSAERTGGSVSTLTIQRTQQEDSAVYLCASSSQLATYGYTFGSGTRLTVV.

This CDR3 reads CATSRDRVVGKLFF. DNA of the CDR3: TGTGCCACCAGCAGGGACAGGGTCGTCGGAAAACTGTTTTTT. The chain is built from TRBV15 and TRBJ1-4, with 8 bases lining up with TRBD1. Trimming cost V 3 bases and J 10 bases; bases outside gene matches: 7. Germline CDR1 reads LNHNV; CDR2 reads YYDKDF (reference sequence). This CDR3 has 14 residues.

V and J are TRBV24-1 and TRBJ2-3, with 8 bases fitting TRBD2. Per germline, CDR1 KGHDR and CDR2 SFDVKD. The CDR3 loop spans 14 amino acids. V shed 6 bases and J 4 bases; nucleotides not matched to a gene: 5. The CDR3 sequence: CATSSGRVPDTQYF. The CDR3 DNA sequence: TGTGCCACCAGTAGCGGGAGAGTGCCAGATACGCAGTATTTT.

This chain connects TRBV4-1 to TRBJ2-3; the D gene is possibly TRBD2 (5 bases). CDR1 MGHRA and CDR2 YSYEKL come from the germline V gene. The CDR3 is made up of 15 amino acids. V lost 1 base and J lost 6, with 14 bases in between. CDR3 sequence reads: CASSQGLAREDTQYF. The CDR3 DNA reads as TGCGCCAGCAGCCAAGGGCTAGCAAGGGAGGATACGCAGTATTTT.

The chain has TRBV5-1 and TRBJ2-5, with a possible D match to TRBD2 (6 bases). The V end was cut by 1 base, the J end by 5 bases, with 12 bases between. CDR3 length: 14 residues. Germline CDR1 and CDR2: SGHRS and YFSETQ. CDR3 coding DNA: TGCGCCAGCAGCTTGAATGCGGGATCGGAGACCCAGTACTTC. The encoded protein is CASSLNAGSETQYF.

The genes are TRBV28 and TRBJ1-3, with TRBD1 matching over 8 bases. Germline CDR1 reads MDHEN; CDR2 reads SYDVKM. V shed 6 bases, J shed 4 bases, and the junction held 5 bases outside the gene matches. The CDR3 consists of 14 residues. In nucleotides, the CDR3 is TGTGCCAGCAGCCAGGGGGCAGGGGGAAACACCATATATTTT. Translation: CASSQGAGGNTIYF.

The rearrangement uses TRBV6-5 and TRBJ2-3; D gene unclear. Germline loops: CDR1 MNHEY, CDR2 SVGAGI. V lost 9 bases, J lost 2 bases, and 15 bases lay in between. This CDR3 is built from 14 residues. The CDR3 DNA is TGTGCCAGTGGACGGCTTCTCTTCACAGATACGCAGTATTTT. It is translated as CASGRLLFTDTQYF.

In DNA, the CDR3 is TGCGCCAGCAGCGACGTGCTGGGAGGGGAGCAGTACTTC. The encoded protein is CASSDVLGGEQYF. The chain joins TRBV10-2 to TRBJ2-7, with 7 bases identical to TRBD2. With V trimmed by 6 bases and J by 7 bases, 9 bases remained unmatched. Germline loops: CDR1 WSHSY, CDR2 SAAADI. This CDR3 has 13 residues.

This clone was recorded once. The chain employs TRBV5-6 and TRBJ1-1, with 7 bases that match TRBD1. The V gene end was trimmed by 1 base and the J gene end by 8 bases; junction bases not matched to a gene: 8. This CDR3 is 14 amino acids long. Germline V gene sequence: CDR1 SGHDT, CDR2 YYEEEE. For the CDR3, the DNA is TGTGCCAGCAGCTTGCAGGGTCCAGGGGGGGAAGCTTTCTTT. This sequence encodes CASSLQGPGGEAFF.

The chain couples TRBV5-1 to TRBJ1-2; TRBD1 is a possible D gene (5 bases). In germline, CDR1 is SGHRS, CDR2 YFSETQ. V was cut by 4 bases and J by 4 bases, with 11 bases left in between. CDR3 length: 13 residues. CDR3 in amino acids: CASSVDGTYGYTF. The DNA of the CDR3 is TGCGCCAGCAGCGTCGACGGGACCTATGGCTACACCTTC.

The chain recombines TRBV5-6 with TRBJ1-2; a weak D match, TRBD1 (5 bases). Germline loops: CDR1 SGHDT, CDR2 YYEEEE. The CDR3 is 15 amino acids. V lost 1 base to trimming and J lost 5 bases, with 15 bases between them. CDR3: CASSLRGEDWYGYTF. The CDR3 DNA is TGTGCCAGCAGCTTGAGAGGGGAGGATTGGTATGGCTACACCTTC.

V is TRBV20-1 and J is TRBJ1-2, with D unresolved. CDR1 is DFQATT and CDR2 is SNEGSKA in the germline V gene (reference sequence). Deletions cut 3 bases from V and 4 bases from J, with 12 bases between. The CDR3 has 13 residues. CDR3 in amino acids: CSASMVTGYGYTF. The CDR3 DNA reads as TGCAGTGCTAGTATGGTCACGGGCTATGGCTACACCTTC.

The gene calls are TRBV5-4 and TRBJ1-2; maybe TRBD1 (6 bases). With 1 base removed from V and 4 bases from J, the gap between germline ends came to 17 bases. Germline CDR1 SGHNT, CDR2 YYREEE (reference sequence). The CDR3 is 16 amino acids. CDR3 bases: TGTGCCAGCAGCTTGACGAGTTGGACAGAGGGCTATGGCTACACCTTC. It translates to CASSLTSWTEGYGYTF.